The rows below give T cell receptor beta chains drawn from one sample of a study of T cells after posttransplantation cyclophosphamide. Assay used: immunoSEQ multiplex PCR; TCRdb lists only in-frame clones, some missing. This sample has around 20,000 clones, with under 99% found just once. The sequencing input was naive CD4+ T cells sorted from PBMCs. Receptor source: a man aged 40-55 years in good health, CMV-negative, and a related stem cell transplant donor. CDR3s leave out the opening cysteine and the closing phenylalanine or tryptophan. A D gene is named only where the DNA matches it firmly.

j_call	v_call	d_call	cdr3_aa
TRBJ2-2	TRBV7-9	NA	ASSGRGWSTGELF
TRBJ1-2	TRBV6-1	NA	ASTQDEGGYT
TRBJ1-5	TRBV18	NA	ASSPLGQYQPQH
TRBJ2-7	TRBV5-4	NA	ASSRDLYEQY
TRBJ2-5	TRBV29-1	TRBD1	SVGDRVQTQY
TRBJ2-4	TRBV7-9	TRBD1	ASSLMTGAWTKNIQY
TRBJ2-5	TRBV7-9	NA	ASSQEAGITPQY
TRBJ1-3	TRBV9	TRBD1	ASSTGGSVSGNTIY
TRBJ2-5	TRBV20-1	NA	SPRVQETQY
TRBJ2-7	TRBV19	TRBD2	ASSMILAGSYEQY
TRBJ2-3	TRBV9	NA	ASSPRGGRASKKPDTQY